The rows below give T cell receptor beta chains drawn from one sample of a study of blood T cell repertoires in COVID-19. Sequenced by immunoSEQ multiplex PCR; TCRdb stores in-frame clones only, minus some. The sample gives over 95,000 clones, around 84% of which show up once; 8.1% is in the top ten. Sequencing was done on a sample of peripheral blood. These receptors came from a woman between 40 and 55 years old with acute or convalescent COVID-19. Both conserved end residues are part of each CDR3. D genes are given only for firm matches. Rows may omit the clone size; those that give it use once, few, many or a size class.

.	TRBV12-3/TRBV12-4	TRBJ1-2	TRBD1	TGTGCCAGCAGTTTACTCAGGGGGTATGGCTACACCTTC	CASSLLRGYGYTF
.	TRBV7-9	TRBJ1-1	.	TGTGCCAGCAGCTTAGCCGGGACTAGGGACACTGAAGCTTTCTTT	CASSLAGTRDTEAFF
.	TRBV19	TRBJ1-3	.	TGTGCCAGTAGTAGTTATACAGGGCTAGATGGAAACACCATATATTTT	CASSSYTGLDGNTIYF
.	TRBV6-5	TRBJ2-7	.	TGTGCCAGCAGTTTAAACCCAGGGGTGGGGCAGTACTTC	CASSLNPGVGQYF
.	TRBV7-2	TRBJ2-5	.	TGTGCCAGCCTCTTACGGGAGACCCAGTACTTC	CASLLRETQYF
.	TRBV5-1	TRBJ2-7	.	TGCGCCAGCAGCTTGGTTTTGGGGGCCCACGAGCAGTACTTC	CASSLVLGAHEQYF
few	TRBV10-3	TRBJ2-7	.	TGTGCCATCAGTGAGACTCAAAACGAGCAGTACTTC	CAISETQNEQYF
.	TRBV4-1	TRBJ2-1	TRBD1	TGCGCCAGCAGCCAAGCCGACAGGGGGCCCTACAATGAGCAGTTCTTC	CASSQADRGPYNEQFF
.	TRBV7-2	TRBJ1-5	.	TGTGCCAGCAGCTCCGGGACTGGCCCTCAGCCCCAGCATTTT	CASSSGTGPQPQHF
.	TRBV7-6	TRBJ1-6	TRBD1	TGTGCCAGCAGCCAGGGGGAAGGAGCCCTCCACTTT	CASSQGEGALHF
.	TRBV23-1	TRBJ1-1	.	TGCGCCAGCAGTCGAAGAGGGTCGAACACTGAAGCTTTCTTT	CASSRRGSNTEAFF
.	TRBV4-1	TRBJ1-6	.	TGCGCCAGCAGCCAAGTCGTAGATTCACCCCTCCACTTT	CASSQVVDSPLHF
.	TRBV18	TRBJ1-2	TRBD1	TGTGCCAGCTCACCTGACGGACAGGGAGGTGGCTACACCTTC	CASSPDGQGGGYTF
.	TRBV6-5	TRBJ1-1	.	TGTGCCATTACGAGACAGCCCAACACTGAAGCTTTCTTT	CAITRQPNTEAFF
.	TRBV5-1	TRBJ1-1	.	TGCGCCAGCAGCCCGGGGGGGCACACTGAAGCTTTCTTT	CASSPGGHTEAFF
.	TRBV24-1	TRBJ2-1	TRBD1	TGTGCCACCAGTGATAAGGGGGCGAAACGGAATGAGCAGTTCTTC	CATSDKGAKRNEQFF